This T cell receptor beta chain is drawn from a study of memory CD4+ T cells and cytomegalovirus serostatus. Single viable CD3+CD4+CD8-CD45RO+ cells were sorted as the memory CD4+ T cells. After thawing, CD4+ T cells were positively selected. The CDR3 spans 14 residues. Germline values: CDR1 LNHNV, CDR2 YYDKDF (reference sequence). The V end lost 1 base, the J end lost 4 bases, and 7 bases lay between the germline ends. Method: immunoSEQ multiplex PCR; TCRdb's copy keeps in-frame clones and lacks some. Here the sample spans approximately 40,000 clones, approximately 84% being singletons. This clone was observed a few times.

The sequenced sample was memory CD4+ T cells from blood. V gene TRBV15 combines with J gene TRBJ1-4; D not resolved. This receptor was obtained from an adult in good health and CMV-seronegative. This chain's CDR3 is CATSRADFNEKLFF. CDR3 coding DNA: TGTGCCACCAGCAGAGCGGACTTTAATGAAAAACTGTTTTTT.